The 32 T cell receptor beta chains below were found in one sample sequenced in a study of blood T cell repertoires in COVID-19. Produced via immunoSEQ multiplex PCR; TCRdb's table is partial and in-frame only. The profile shows some 190,000 clones, around nine tenths of them singletons. The sample comprised peripheral blood. The receptors shown here come from a man younger than 35 with active or convalescent COVID-19.

Remarks on this clone: Relative to the germline gene, one junction end is altered; a read error may explain this. V is TRBV6-5 and J is TRBJ1-1, with 8 bases that match TRBD1. The CDR3 has 15 residues. Germline V gene data show CDR1 as MNHEY and CDR2 as SVGAGI. Here the CDR3 DNA reads TGTGCCAGCAGTCACTCTTTTCAGGGGGCGACTGAAGCTTTCTTT. It encodes CASSHSFQGATEAFF.

The CDR3 nucleotides are TGTGCCAGCAGCTACGGGGGAATAAGGGGTGGTTCACCCCTCCACTTT. It encodes CASSYGGIRGGSPLHF. The chain is built from TRBV5-4 and TRBJ1-6; D is possibly TRBD1 (5 bases). CDR1 and CDR2 from the germline V gene are SGHNT and YYREEE (reference sequence). This CDR3 has 16 amino acids. Trimming removed 3 bases from V and 9 bases from J, with 19 bases in between. The full variable domain, in which reference TRBV5-4 and TRBJ1-6 provide the parts outside the CDR3, is ETGVTQSPTHLIKTRGQQVTLRCSSQSGHNTVSWYQQALGQGPQFIFQYYREEENGRGNFPPRFSGLQFPNYSSELNVNALELDDSALYLCASSYGGIRGGSPLHFGNGTRLTVT.

The gene calls are TRBV7-8 and TRBJ2-2, with D tentatively TRBD1 (5 bases). The CDR3 is made up of 17 amino acids. In germline, CDR1 is SGHVS, CDR2 FQNEAQ. V was clipped by 5 bases and J by 4 bases, with 20 bases between them. CDR3 region: CASSEKDSRDPTGELFF. In DNA, the CDR3 is TGTGCCAGCAGCGAGAAAGACAGCCGTGATCCCACCGGGGAGCTGTTTTTT.

The chain uses TRBV2 and TRBJ1-3; the D gene is possibly TRBD1 (5 bases). The CDR3 loop spans 12 amino acids. Per germline, CDR1 SNHLY and CDR2 FYNNEI. V was cut by 4 bases and J by 7 bases, with 8 bases left in between. The chain's CDR3 is CASSAQANTIYF. The CDR3 coding sequence is TGTGCCAGCAGTGCACAGGCCAACACCATATATTTT.

The chain links TRBV5-4 to TRBJ2-2; D is possibly TRBD1 (6 bases). Germline CDR1 reads SGHNT; CDR2 reads YYREEE (reference sequence). The CDR3 is 15 amino acids. Trimming took 5 bases from V and 0 from J, leaving 11 bases between them. In nucleotides, the CDR3 is TGTGCCAGCAGTAAAGACAGGCCGAACACCGGGGAGCTGTTTTTT. Protein product: CASSKDRPNTGELFF.

This chain connects TRBV12-3 or TRBV12-4 to TRBJ1-2; D is perhaps TRBD1 (5 bases). This CDR3 has 13 amino acids. The ends were cut back, 6 bases at V and 3 bases at J, with 11 bases in the middle. The CDR3 DNA is TGTGCCAGCAGCTTACAGGTCCACTATGGCTACACCTTC. Amino acids: CASSLQVHYGYTF.

This clone was detected only once. V is TRBV6-5 and J is TRBJ2-2; 8 nucleotides align to TRBD1. V was clipped by 6 bases and J by 7 bases; unmatched bases: 7. The V gene's germline CDR1 is MNHEY and CDR2 SVGAGI. The CDR3 extends over 14 amino acids. The chain's CDR3 is CASRLTGGRGELFF. The CDR3 coding sequence is TGTGCCAGCAGACTAACAGGGGGACGCGGGGAGCTGTTTTTT.

The chain combines TRBV7-8 with TRBJ1-1; weak D call: TRBD1 (6 bases). The CDR3 is 13 residues long. V lost 5 bases and J lost 2, with 9 bases in between. Germline CDR1 is SGHVS and CDR2 is FQNEAQ. The CDR3 region has the DNA TGTGCCAGCAGCCTGGACAGAAACACTGAAGCTTTCTTT. It translates to CASSLDRNTEAFF.

V gene TRBV6-5 combines with J gene TRBJ1-2; 8 bases map to TRBD1. V was clipped by 6 bases and J by 6 bases; unmatched bases: 9. This CDR3 spans 14 amino acids. Germline V lookup: CDR1 MNHEY, CDR2 SVGAGI. This CDR3 is CASSPGQGIDGYTF. The CDR3 DNA reads as TGTGCCAGCAGCCCCGGACAGGGAATCGATGGCTACACCTTC.

This chain joins TRBV5-8 and TRBJ2-1, with TRBD2 matching over 9 bases. The length of the CDR3 is 17 residues. The V segment lost 1 base and the J segment 5 bases; nucleotides outside the gene matches: 10. Germline V gives CDR1 SGHTS, CDR2 YDEGEE. The CDR3 DNA is TGTGCCAGCAGCTTGCCGGGACTAGCAAGGAGGGACAATGAGCAGTTCTTC. The encoded protein is CASSLPGLARRDNEQFF.

V is TRBV5-4 and J is TRBJ2-4; possible D gene TRBD2, 6 bases. This CDR3 contains 13 residues. Germline lookup yields CDR1 SGHNT and CDR2 YYREEE (reference sequence). Trimming stripped 2 bases from V and 8 bases from J, with 11 bases between. CDR3 sequence reads: CASSFSGGDIQYF. CDR3 nucleotides: TGTGCCAGCAGCTTTTCCGGGGGAGACATTCAGTACTTC.

The rearrangement uses TRBV7-8 and TRBJ2-7; the D is unclear. This CDR3 region has 14 residues. From germline, CDR1 is SGHVS and CDR2 FQNEAQ. V lost 5 bases and J lost 4, with 15 bases in between. CDR3 sequence (DNA): TGTGCCAGCAGCCCCGAAGTGGCCAGATACGAGCAGTACTTC. Residues: CASSPEVARYEQYF.

The V and J genes are TRBV5-1 and TRBJ1-1; D uncertain. V was clipped by 0 bases and J by 0 bases, with 6 bases between them. The CDR3 consists of 14 residues. Per the germline V gene, CDR1 is SGHRS and CDR2 is YFSETQ. DNA for the CDR3: TGCGCCAGCAGCTTGGTGGCCATGAACACTGAAGCTTTCTTT. Amino acid sequence: CASSLVAMNTEAFF.

This chain joins TRBV6-2 or TRBV6-3 and TRBJ2-1, with D maybe TRBD2 (6 bases). This CDR3 is built from 14 residues. The V end lost 2 bases, the J end lost 5 bases, and 10 bases lay between the germline ends. In germline, CDR1 is MNHEY, CDR2 SVGEGT. The CDR3 loop reads CASSYGGLNNEQFF. Written as DNA, the CDR3 is TGTGCCAGCAGTTACGGGGGACTCAACAATGAGCAGTTCTTC.

The chain couples TRBV14 to TRBJ2-1; 11 positions match TRBD2. The germline V gene has CDR1 SGHDN and CDR2 FVKESK. V was clipped by 4 bases and J by 13 bases; unmatched bases: 6. The length of the CDR3 is 13 residues. The DNA for the CDR3 is TGTGCCAGCAGCCGAATAGCGGGAGGGAGACAGTTCTTC. This codes for CASSRIAGGRQFF.

The J gene is TRBJ2-6, the V gene TRBV3-1 (or the pseudogene TRBV3-2); no firm D call. Germline V lookup: CDR1 LGHDT, CDR2 YNNKEL (reference sequence). This CDR3 has 15 amino acids. V was trimmed by 4 bases and J by 4 bases, leaving 11 bases between them. The CDR3 is CASSRRVPGANVLTF. CDR3 DNA: TGTGCCAGCAGCCGCCGGGTTCCCGGGGCCAACGTCCTGACTTTC.

The rearrangement uses TRBV27 and TRBJ1-2; 8 nucleotides agree with TRBD1. There are 16 residues in the CDR3. Germline V gives CDR1 MNHEY, CDR2 SMNVEV (reference sequence). With 3 bases clipped from V and 1 base from J, the junction kept 7 bases outside the gene matches. Here the CDR3 reads CASSFLADRDNYGYTF. The CDR3 DNA sequence: TGTGCCAGCAGTTTCCTTGCGGACAGGGATAACTATGGCTACACCTTC.

This chain uses TRBV24-1 with TRBJ2-3, with D uncertain. The CDR3 sequence is 16 residues long. Germline V gives CDR1 KGHDR, CDR2 SFDVKD. Trimming took off 3 bases at V and 2 bases at J, with 14 bases between the two ends. This CDR3 is CATSDVGSIYTDTQYF. CDR3 in DNA: TGTGCCACCAGTGATGTCGGGTCCATCTACACAGATACGCAGTATTTT.

This chain connects TRBV2 to TRBJ1-2; 10 bases align to TRBD1. This CDR3 has 17 residues. Germline V lookup: CDR1 SNHLY, CDR2 FYNNEI. The junction had 16 bases not matched to a gene; V was cut back by 6 bases and J by 6 bases. CDR3 bases: TGTGCCAGCAGAACCGGACAGGGGGTCGGGAGTAGGGATGGCTACACCTTC. Its translation is CASRTGQGVGSRDGYTF.

In this sample, this clone turned up once. The chain has TRBV7-8 and TRBJ1-2; D unclear. Germline values: CDR1 SGHVS, CDR2 FQNEAQ. Trimming removed 3 bases at V and 2 bases at J, with 7 bases between. CDR3 length: 13 residues. The CDR3, as DNA: TGTGCCAGCAGCTTCGAGGGCAACTATGGCTACACCTTC. Protein sequence: CASSFEGNYGYTF.

This chain uses TRBV18 with TRBJ1-1; unclear D gene. CDR1 is KGHSH, CDR2 LQKENI, per germline. The V gene lost 3 bases and the J gene lost 2 bases, with 16 bases spanning the gap. CDR3 length: 16 amino acids. The CDR3 DNA sequence: TGTGCCAGCTCACCTATCAACGGAGTGTTAAACACTGAAGCTTTCTTT. It translates to CASSPINGVLNTEAFF.

The chain employs TRBV5-1 and TRBJ2-2; TRBD1 matches 12 bases. J lost 2 bases, V lost 3 bases, and 11 bases had no gene match. The CDR3 spans 19 residues. Germline CDR1 is SGHRS and CDR2 is YFSETQ. This chain's CDR3 is CASSWDRGLIKFNTGELFF. CDR3 nucleotides: TGCGCCAGCAGCTGGGACAGGGGGCTAATAAAATTCAACACCGGGGAGCTGTTTTTT.

The chain is built from TRBV7-2 and TRBJ2-2; D is perhaps TRBD2 (6 bases). This CDR3 is built from 15 residues. Between the trimmed V and J ends, which lost 5 bases and 3 bases, there was a span of 13 bases. Germline CDR1 and CDR2: SGHTA and FQGNSA. This CDR3 is CASSPRLVYTGELFF. DNA for the CDR3: TGTGCCAGCAGCCCCCGACTAGTTTACACCGGGGAGCTGTTTTTT. Full variable domain (remainder filled in from reference TRBV7-2 and TRBJ2-2): GAGVSQSPSNKVTEKGKDVELRCDPISGHTALYWYRQSLGQGLEFLIYFQGNSAPDKSGLPSDRFSAERTGGSVSTLTIQRTQQEDSAVYLCASSPRLVYTGELFFGEGSRLTVL.

CDR3 in DNA: TGTGCCAGCAGCCCGGAAGGCACAGATCAGTACTTC. It specifies CASSPEGTDQYF. The chain uses TRBV4-2 and TRBJ2-4; D uncertain. The V and J ends lost 4 bases and 12 bases respectively, with 13 bases between them. The CDR3 runs 12 residues. CDR1 is LGHNA, CDR2 YNFKEQ, per germline.

The chain uses TRBV5-8 and TRBJ1-2; D ambiguous. Germline-derived CDR1 and CDR2 are SGHTS and YDEGEE. The V end lost 1 base, the J end lost 2 bases, and 9 bases lay between the germline ends. The CDR3 covers 14 residues. CDR3 in amino acids: CASSLSYSNYGYTF. The DNA of the CDR3 is TGTGCCAGCAGCTTGTCTTACTCCAACTATGGCTACACCTTC.

The chain employs TRBV7-9 and TRBJ2-1, with D hard to call. Germline CDR1 SEHNR, CDR2 FQNEAQ (reference sequence). V was shortened by 2 bases and J by 8 bases, with 13 bases between the two germline ends. The CDR3 has 14 amino acids. CDR3 loop: CASSLPRPLDEQFF. DNA of the CDR3: TGTGCCAGCAGCTTACCTAGACCCTTGGATGAGCAGTTCTTC.

The chain carries TRBV6-5 and TRBJ2-5, with D tentatively TRBD2 (5 bases). The ends were cut back, 2 bases at V and 4 bases at J, with 11 bases in the middle. The germline V gene encodes CDR1 MNHEY and CDR2 SVGAGI. The CDR3 runs to 14 residues. CDR3 sequence: CASSYRARGETQYF. Here the CDR3 DNA reads TGTGCCAGCAGTTACAGGGCCCGGGGAGAGACCCAGTACTTC.

V usage is TRBV12-5 and J usage is TRBJ2-3; weak D call: TRBD2 (6 bases). The CDR3 has 16 residues. The germline V gene has CDR1 LGHNT and CDR2 FRNRAP. V gave up 0 bases and J gave up 2 bases, with 12 bases separating them. Here the CDR3 DNA reads TGTGCTAGTGGTTTGGTACCCGGGGGACCCACAGATACGCAGTATTTT. The encoded protein is CASGLVPGGPTDTQYF.

The chain carries TRBV18 and TRBJ1-1, with a possible D match to TRBD1 (5 bases). V was trimmed by 3 bases and J by 11 bases, leaving 10 bases between them. CDR3 length: 11 amino acids. Per germline, CDR1 KGHSH and CDR2 LQKENI. CDR3 protein: CASSPGHAAFF. CDR3 bases: TGTGCCAGCTCACCCGGACACGCGGCTTTCTTT.

The gene calls are TRBV12-3 or TRBV12-4 and TRBJ1-2; a weak D match, TRBD1 (5 bases). There are 13 residues in the CDR3. V was shortened by 6 bases and J by 4 bases, with 12 bases between the two germline ends. CDR3 DNA sequence: TGTGCCAGCAGACCTACAGGAAGCTATGGCTACACCTTC. This codes for CASRPTGSYGYTF.

This clone was observed a handful of times. The chain uses TRBV11-2 and TRBJ2-3; the match to TRBD2 covers 8 bases. Germline CDR1 SGHAT, CDR2 FQNNGV. The V segment lost 4 bases and the J segment 2 bases; nucleotides outside the gene matches: 5. This CDR3 spans 15 amino acids. CDR3 in amino acids: CASSSIAGPTDTQYF. For the CDR3, the DNA is TGTGCCAGCAGCTCGATAGCGGGACCCACAGATACGCAGTATTTT.

This chain links TRBV9 with TRBJ2-3; TRBD2 matches 7 bases. J lost 0 bases, V lost 4 bases, and 11 bases had no gene match. CDR1 is SGDLS and CDR2 is YYNGEE in the germline V gene. The CDR3 sequence is 17 residues long. CDR3 loop: CASSSPRGGPSTDTQYF. The CDR3 DNA follows: TGTGCCAGCAGCTCCCCCCGGGGAGGGCCTAGCACAGATACGCAGTATTTT.